The source of this T cell receptor (beta chain) is a study of blood T cell repertoires in COVID-19. Sequencing used immunoSEQ multiplex PCR; TCRdb keeps in-frame clones, though not all of them. Seen here are 210,000 or so clones, around 84% observed once, and the top ten hold 18%. The ends lost 3 bases at V and 4 bases at J; junction bases unmatched: 7. CDR3 size: 16 residues. Germline assignment: CDR1 ENHRY and CDR2 SYGVKD. Sequencing used peripheral blood. The sequence was collected from a woman older than 75 with active or convalescent COVID-19. The chain combines TRBV10-3 with TRBJ2-3; TRBD2 matches at 10 bases. The CDR3 region has the DNA TGTGCCATCAGTGACCCCACTAGCGGGAAGGCAGATACGCAGTATTTT. Translating gives CAISDPTSGKADTQYF.